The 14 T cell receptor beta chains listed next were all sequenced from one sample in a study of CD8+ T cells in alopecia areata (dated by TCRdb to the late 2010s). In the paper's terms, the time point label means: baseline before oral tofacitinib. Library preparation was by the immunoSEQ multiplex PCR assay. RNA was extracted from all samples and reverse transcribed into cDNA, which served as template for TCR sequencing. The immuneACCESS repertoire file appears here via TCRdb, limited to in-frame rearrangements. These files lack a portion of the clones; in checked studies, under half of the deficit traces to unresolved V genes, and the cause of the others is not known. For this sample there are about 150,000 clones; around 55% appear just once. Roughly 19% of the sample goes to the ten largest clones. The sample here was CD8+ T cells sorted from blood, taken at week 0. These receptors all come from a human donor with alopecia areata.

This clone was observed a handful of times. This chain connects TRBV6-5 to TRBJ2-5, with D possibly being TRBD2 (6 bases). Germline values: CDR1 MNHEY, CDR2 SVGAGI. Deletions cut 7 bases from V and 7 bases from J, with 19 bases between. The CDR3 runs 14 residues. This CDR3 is CASINSGSGGTQYF. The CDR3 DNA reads TGTGCCAGCATAAATTCGGGGTCCGGGGGGACCCAGTACTTC.

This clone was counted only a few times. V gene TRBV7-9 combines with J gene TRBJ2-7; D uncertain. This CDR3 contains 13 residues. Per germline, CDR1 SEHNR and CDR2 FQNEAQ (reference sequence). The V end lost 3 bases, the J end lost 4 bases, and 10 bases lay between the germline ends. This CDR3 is CASSFPGRYEQYF. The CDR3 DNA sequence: TGTGCCAGCAGCTTCCCTGGAAGGTACGAGCAGTACTTC.

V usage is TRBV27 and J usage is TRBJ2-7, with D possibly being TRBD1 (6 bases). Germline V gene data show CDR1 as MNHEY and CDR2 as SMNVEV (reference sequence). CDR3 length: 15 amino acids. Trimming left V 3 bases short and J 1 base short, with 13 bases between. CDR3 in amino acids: CASSFRQGSSYEQYF. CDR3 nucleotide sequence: TGTGCCAGCAGTTTTCGGCAGGGGTCGTCCTACGAGCAGTACTTC.

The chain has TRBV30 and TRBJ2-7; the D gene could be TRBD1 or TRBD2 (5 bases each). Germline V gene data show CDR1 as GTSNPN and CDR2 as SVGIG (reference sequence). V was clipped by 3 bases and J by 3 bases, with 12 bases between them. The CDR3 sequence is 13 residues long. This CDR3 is CAWRAGTGYEQYF. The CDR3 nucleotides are TGTGCCTGGAGAGCAGGGACGGGCTACGAGCAGTACTTC.

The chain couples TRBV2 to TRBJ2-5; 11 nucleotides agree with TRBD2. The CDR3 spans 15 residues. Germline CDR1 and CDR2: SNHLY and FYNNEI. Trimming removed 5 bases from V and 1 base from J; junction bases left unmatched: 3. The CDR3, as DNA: TGTGCCAGCAGTCCTAGCGGGGGGTTCCAAGAGACCCAGTACTTC. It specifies CASSPSGGFQETQYF.

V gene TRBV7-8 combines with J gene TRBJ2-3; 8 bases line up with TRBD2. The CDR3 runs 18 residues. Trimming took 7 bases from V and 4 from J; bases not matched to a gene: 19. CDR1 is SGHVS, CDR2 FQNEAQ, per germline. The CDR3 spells CASTQINPRGALPDTQYF. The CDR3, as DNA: TGTGCCAGCACCCAGATAAACCCGCGGGGGGCCCTCCCAGATACGCAGTATTTT.

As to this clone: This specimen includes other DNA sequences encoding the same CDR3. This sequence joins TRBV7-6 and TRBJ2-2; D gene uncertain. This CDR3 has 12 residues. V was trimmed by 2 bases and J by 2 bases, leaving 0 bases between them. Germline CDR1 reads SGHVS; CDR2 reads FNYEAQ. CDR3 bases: TGTGCCAGCAGCTTAAACACCGGGGAGCTGTTTTTT. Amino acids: CASSLNTGELFF.

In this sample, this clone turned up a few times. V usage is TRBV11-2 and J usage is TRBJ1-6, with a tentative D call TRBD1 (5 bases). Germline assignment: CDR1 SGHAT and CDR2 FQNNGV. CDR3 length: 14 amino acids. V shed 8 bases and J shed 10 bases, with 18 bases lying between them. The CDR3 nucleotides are TGTGCCAGCGGATCCCCGGGCCGGGGGTCACCCCTCCACTTT. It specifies CASGSPGRGSPLHF. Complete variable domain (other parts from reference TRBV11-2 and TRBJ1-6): EAGVAQSPRYKIIEKRQSVAFWCNPISGHATLYWYQQILGQGPKLLIQFQNNGVVDDSQLPKDRFSAERLKGVDSTLKIQPAKLEDSAVYLCASGSPGRGSPLHFGNGTRLTVT.

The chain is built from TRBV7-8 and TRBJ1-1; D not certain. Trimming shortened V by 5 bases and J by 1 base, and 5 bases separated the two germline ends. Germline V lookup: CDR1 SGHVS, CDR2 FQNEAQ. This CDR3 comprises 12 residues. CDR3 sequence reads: CASSVKNTEAFF. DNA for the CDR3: TGTGCCAGCAGCGTAAAGAACACTGAAGCTTTCTTT.

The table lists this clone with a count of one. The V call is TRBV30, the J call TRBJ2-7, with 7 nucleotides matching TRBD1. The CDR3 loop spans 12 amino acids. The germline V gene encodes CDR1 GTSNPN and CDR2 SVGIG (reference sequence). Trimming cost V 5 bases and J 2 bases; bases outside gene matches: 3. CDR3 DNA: TGTGCCTGGGGACAGGACGCCTACGAGCAGTACTTC. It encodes CAWGQDAYEQYF.

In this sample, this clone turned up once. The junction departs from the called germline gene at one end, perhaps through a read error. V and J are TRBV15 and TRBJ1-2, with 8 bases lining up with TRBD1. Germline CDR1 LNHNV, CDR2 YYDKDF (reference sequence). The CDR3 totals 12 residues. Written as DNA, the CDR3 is TGTGCCACCAGCGGAGACAGGGGTGGCTACACCTTC. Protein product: CATSGDRGGYTF. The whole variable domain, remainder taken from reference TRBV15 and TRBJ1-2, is DAMVIQNPRYQVTQFGKPVTLSCSQTLNHNVMYWYQQKSSQAPKLLFHYYDKDFNNEADTPDNFQSRRPNTSFCFLDIRSPGLGDTAMYLCATSGDRGGYTFGSGTRLTVV.

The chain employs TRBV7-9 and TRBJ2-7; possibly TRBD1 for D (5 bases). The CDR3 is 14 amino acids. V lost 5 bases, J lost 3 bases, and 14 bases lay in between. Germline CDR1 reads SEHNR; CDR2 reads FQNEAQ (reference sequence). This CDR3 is CASSAEDKYYEQYF. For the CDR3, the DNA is TGTGCCAGCAGCGCAGAGGACAAGTACTACGAGCAGTACTTC.

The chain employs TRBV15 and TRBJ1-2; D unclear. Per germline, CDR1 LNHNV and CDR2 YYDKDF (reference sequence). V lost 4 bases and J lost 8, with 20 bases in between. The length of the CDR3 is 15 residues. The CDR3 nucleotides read TGTGCCACCAGCACAGACCTAACCGGGCTCTCGGGCTACACCTTC. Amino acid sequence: CATSTDLTGLSGYTF.

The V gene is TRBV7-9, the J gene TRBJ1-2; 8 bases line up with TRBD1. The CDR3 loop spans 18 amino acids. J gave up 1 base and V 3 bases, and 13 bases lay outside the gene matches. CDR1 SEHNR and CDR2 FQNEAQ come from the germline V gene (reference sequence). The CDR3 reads CASSLSPSGGAYNYGYTF. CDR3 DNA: TGTGCCAGCAGCTTGAGCCCCTCAGGGGGCGCGTATAACTATGGCTACACCTTC.